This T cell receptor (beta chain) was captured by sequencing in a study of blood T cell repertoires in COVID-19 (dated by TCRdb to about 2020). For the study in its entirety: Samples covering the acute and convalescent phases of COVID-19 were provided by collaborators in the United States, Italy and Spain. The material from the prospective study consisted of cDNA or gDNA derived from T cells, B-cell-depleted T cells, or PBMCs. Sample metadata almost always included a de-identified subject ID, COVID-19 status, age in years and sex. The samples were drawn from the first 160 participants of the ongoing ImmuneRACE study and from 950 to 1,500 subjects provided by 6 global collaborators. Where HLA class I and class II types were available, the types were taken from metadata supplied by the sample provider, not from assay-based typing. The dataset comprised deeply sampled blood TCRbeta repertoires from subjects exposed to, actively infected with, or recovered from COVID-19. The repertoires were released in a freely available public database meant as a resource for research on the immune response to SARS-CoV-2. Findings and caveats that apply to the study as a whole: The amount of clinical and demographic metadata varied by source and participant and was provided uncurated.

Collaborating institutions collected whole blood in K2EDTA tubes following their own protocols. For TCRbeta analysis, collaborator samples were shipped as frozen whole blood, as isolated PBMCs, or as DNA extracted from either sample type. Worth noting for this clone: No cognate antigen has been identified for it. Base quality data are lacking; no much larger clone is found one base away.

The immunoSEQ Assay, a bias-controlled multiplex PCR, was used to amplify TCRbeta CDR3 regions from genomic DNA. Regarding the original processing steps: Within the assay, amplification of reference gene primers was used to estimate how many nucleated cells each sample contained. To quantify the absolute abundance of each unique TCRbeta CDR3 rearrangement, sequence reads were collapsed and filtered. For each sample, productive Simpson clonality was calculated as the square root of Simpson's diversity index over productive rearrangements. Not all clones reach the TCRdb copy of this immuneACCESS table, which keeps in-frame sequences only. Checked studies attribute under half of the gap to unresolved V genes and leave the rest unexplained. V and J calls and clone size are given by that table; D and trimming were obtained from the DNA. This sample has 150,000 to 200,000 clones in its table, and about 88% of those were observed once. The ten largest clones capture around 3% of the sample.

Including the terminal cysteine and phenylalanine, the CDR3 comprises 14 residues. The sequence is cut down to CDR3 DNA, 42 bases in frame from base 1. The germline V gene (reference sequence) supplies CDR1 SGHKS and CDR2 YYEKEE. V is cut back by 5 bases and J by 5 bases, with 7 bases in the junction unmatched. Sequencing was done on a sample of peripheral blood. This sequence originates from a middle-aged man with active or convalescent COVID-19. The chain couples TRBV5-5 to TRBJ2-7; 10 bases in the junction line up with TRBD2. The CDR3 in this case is CASRYPGLANEQYF. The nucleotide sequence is TGTGCCAGCAGGTACCCGGGACTAGCGAACGAGCAGTACTTC.